This T cell receptor beta chain was sequenced for a study of OX40 agonist ivuxolimab in advanced cancers. Background on the study: Patients with prior anti-PD-1, anti-PD-L1 or anti-CTLA-4 therapy were eligible; about 41% had some.

Germline lookup yields CDR1 MNHNY and CDR2 SVGAGI (reference sequence). The CDR3 sequence is 13 residues long. V was pared by 6 bases and J by 4 bases, with 12 bases between. On this clone: What it binds is unknown.

Here immunoSEQ multiplex PCR was the method, and the copy in TCRdb shows in-frame clones only, minus some. Here the sample spans 55,000 to 60,000 clones, over 75% being singletons. Broader study findings: Among patients with partial responses at 0.1-3.0 mg/kg, clonal expansion was among the lowest. The mean number of expanded clones was higher in CD8+ T cells than in CD4+.

Collection of blood occurred at baseline, at cycle 4 day 1, and at cycle 7 day 1. This sequence originates from an adult with an advanced solid tumor such as melanoma, head and neck, liver or kidney cancer. Sequenced material: CD4+ or CD8+ T cells sorted from blood, taken in a trial of the OX40 agonist ivuxolimab. This rearrangement joins TRBV6-6 to TRBJ1-2; D may be TRBD1 (5 bases). As DNA, the CDR3 is TGTGCCAGCAGCCAACAGGTGCGCTATGGCTACACCTTC. Its translation is CASSQQVRYGYTF.